Listed here are 5 T cell receptor beta chains from one sample, sequenced in a study of blood T cell repertoires in COVID-19. The assay was immunoSEQ multiplex PCR, and TCRdb's table has in-frame clones only and misses some. This table has over 100,000 clones, roughly 81% appearing once. The specimen sequenced was peripheral blood. Receptors were obtained from a man between 40 and 49 years old with acute or convalescent COVID-19.

This clone appeared a single time. The V and J genes are TRBV19 and TRBJ1-2; tentatively, D is TRBD1 (6 bases). The V gene lost 2 bases and the J gene lost 1 base, with 11 bases spanning the gap. From germline, CDR1 is LNHDA and CDR2 SQIVND (reference sequence). The CDR3 is 15 amino acids. The CDR3 here is CASSILGRGNYGYTF. In DNA form, the CDR3 reads TGTGCCAGTAGTATACTCGGCAGGGGTAACTATGGCTACACCTTC.

V usage is TRBV5-1 and J usage is TRBJ2-3; 12 bases line up with TRBD2. V dropped 7 bases and J dropped 3; count of bases not matched to a gene: 9. CDR1 SGHRS and CDR2 YFSETQ come from the germline V gene. The CDR3 extends over 16 amino acids. The CDR3 here is CASRRGLAGPTDTQYF. The CDR3 DNA is TGCGCCAGCCGTCGAGGACTAGCGGGGCCGACAGATACGCAGTATTTT.

This sequence joins TRBV7-9 and TRBJ2-7; 8 bases line up with TRBD1. Germline trimming cut 6 bases from V and 2 bases from J; bases unmatched to any gene: 3. Germline lookup yields CDR1 SEHNR and CDR2 FQNEAQ (reference sequence). The CDR3 loop spans 13 amino acids. This CDR3 is CASSRGQAYEQYF. CDR3 sequence (DNA): TGTGCCAGCAGTCGGGGACAGGCCTACGAGCAGTACTTC.

V usage is TRBV5-1 and J usage is TRBJ1-2; a weak D match, TRBD1 (5 bases). Germline CDR1 is SGHRS and CDR2 is YFSETQ. The CDR3 covers 13 residues. The germline V and J ends were trimmed by 2 bases and 3 bases, with 8 bases remaining between them. CDR3 loop: CASSFRDYYGYTF. DNA of the CDR3: TGCGCCAGCAGCTTCAGGGATTACTATGGCTACACCTTC. The entire variable domain, with the rest obtained from reference TRBV5-1 and TRBJ1-2, is as follows: KAGVTQTPRYLIKTRGQQVTLSCSPISGHRSVSWYQQTPGQGLQFLFEYFSETQRNKGNFPGRFSGRQFSNSRSEMNVSTLELGDSALYLCASSFRDYYGYTFGSGTRLTVV.

This clone was seen a single time. The rearrangement links TRBV19 to TRBJ1-5, with D maybe TRBD1 (6 bases). The CDR3 runs to 17 residues. V lost 7 bases to trimming and J lost 3 bases, with 22 bases between them. Germline loops: CDR1 LNHDA, CDR2 SQIVND (reference sequence). CDR3 region: CASTHIDLQGSNQPQHF. CDR3 sequence (DNA): TGTGCCAGTACCCATATCGACCTACAGGGTTCCAATCAGCCCCAGCATTTT.